Listed below are T cell receptor beta chains from one sample, sequenced in a study of OX40 agonist ivuxolimab in advanced cancers. TCRdb's copy holds only in-frame clones and misses some; the assay was immunoSEQ multiplex PCR. Counted here are about 140,000 clones, about 93% occurring once; the ten biggest clones make up 1%. The input for sequencing was CD4+ or CD8+ T cells sorted from blood, taken in a trial of the OX40 agonist ivuxolimab. The receptors derive from an adult with an advanced solid tumor such as melanoma, head and neck, liver or kidney cancer. CDR3s include the opening cysteine and the closing phenylalanine or tryptophan.

>15|TRBV27|TRBJ1-3
CASSPGGASGNTIYF
>15|TRBV19|TRBJ2-7
CASSWLAGGKNEQYF
>12|TRBV4-1|TRBJ2-1
CASSQQGNEQFF
>14|TRBV9|TRBJ1-5
CASSVSGGRQPQHF
>16|TRBV5-4|TRBJ1-1
CASSEGLQGSGTEAFF
>15|TRBV5-4|TRBJ2-7
CASSLRQGLSYEQYF
>16|TRBV27|TRBJ2-7
CASSLSLDRINYEQYF
>14|TRBV6-5|TRBJ2-5
CASSVVGSGETQYF
>15|TRBV15|TRBJ2-2
CATSRDAWGVGELFF
>12|TRBV6-5|TRBJ1-5
CASRLGDQPQHF
>13|TRBV7-2|TRBJ1-4
CASSLAEGGKLFF
>11|TRBV7-9|TRBJ1-1
CASSLSGEAFF
>14|TRBV15|TRBJ2-1
CATSRDQIYNEQFF
>12|TRBV19|TRBJ1-5
CASRPGNQPQHF
>14|TRBV7-2|TRBJ2-3
CASSLTKDTDTQYF
>11|TRBV20-1|TRBJ1-1
CSAQGNTEAFF
>13|TRBV28|TRBJ2-7
CASSSPGGYEQYF
>15|TRBV27|TRBJ2-7
CASSSSGMAYYEQYF
>13|TRBV10-2|TRBJ1-2
CASTPGSNYGYTF
>16|TRBV28|TRBJ2-4
CASSLFRPSGNNIQYF
>14|TRBV9|TRBJ2-7
CASSPGGVLSKQYF
>15|TRBV25-1|TRBJ1-4
CASSPPGGQVGKLFF
>15|TRBV4-1|TRBJ2-7
CASSRTQVVRSEQYF
>14|TRBV6-1|TRBJ2-3
CASTLAIGTDTQYF
>16|TRBV7-9|TRBJ1-3
CASSNREGSSGNTIYF
>13|TRBV10-1|TRBJ1-1
CASRGQRDTEAFF
>13|TRBV14|TRBJ1-2
CASSAGTAYGYTF
>13|TRBV19|TRBJ1-2
CASSAQGFYGYTF
>13|TRBV6-5|TRBJ1-1
CASSGTANTEAFF
>19|TRBV21-1|TRBJ2-7
CASSKDRTSGGTSSYEQYF
>17|TRBV4-1|TRBJ2-5
CASSRSPGQGVSETQYF
>15|TRBV27|TRBJ2-4
CASINLSAAKNIQYF